This is a list of T cell receptor beta chains from one sample in a study of cytomegalovirus exposure and HLA in healthy donors. Assay used: immunoSEQ multiplex PCR; TCRdb lists only in-frame clones, some missing. The table lists about 200,000 clones, more than 75% of them singletons. The specimen was PBMCs. The receptors derive from a woman aged 40 to 50 in good health and CMV-seronegative. Both conserved end residues are part of each CDR3. D genes are given only for firm matches. Not every row has a clone size; where given, it reads once, few, many or a size class.

j_gene: TRBJ2-2; d_gene: TRBD1; v_gene: TRBV4-1; abundance: -; CDR3aa: CASSQAEGQGTGELFF; CDR3nt: TGCGCCAGCAGCCAAGCTGAAGGACAGGGGACCGGGGAGCTGTTTTTT
j_gene: TRBJ2-5; d_gene: TRBD2; v_gene: TRBV19; abundance: -; CDR3aa: CASSTSGLASETQYF; CDR3nt: TGTGCCAGTAGTACCTCGGGACTAGCGAGCGAGACCCAGTACTTC
j_gene: TRBJ2-3; d_gene: TRBD2; v_gene: TRBV7-3; abundance: -; CDR3aa: CASSLGVTSGSGADTQYF; CDR3nt: TGTGCCAGCAGCCTAGGGGTTACTAGCGGGAGCGGTGCAGATACGCAGTATTTT
j_gene: TRBJ1-4; d_gene: TRBD1; v_gene: TRBV28; abundance: -; CDR3aa: CASRSTGAGEKLFF; CDR3nt: TGTGCCAGCAGGTCGACAGGGGCGGGGGAAAAACTGTTTTTT
j_gene: TRBJ2-1; d_gene: TRBD1; v_gene: TRBV5-1; abundance: few; CDR3aa: CASSFDRGSGFF; CDR3nt: TGCGCCAGCAGCTTCGACAGGGGAAGTGGGTTCTTC
j_gene: TRBJ2-5; d_gene: TRBD1; v_gene: TRBV2; abundance: -; CDR3aa: CASSEQGAWETQYF; CDR3nt: TGTGCCAGCAGTGAACAGGGGGCATGGGAGACCCAGTACTTC
j_gene: TRBJ2-3; d_gene: TRBD2; v_gene: TRBV11-3; abundance: -; CDR3aa: CASRRGTSVTDTQYF; CDR3nt: TGTGCCAGCCGTAGAGGGACTAGCGTCACAGATACGCAGTATTTT
j_gene: TRBJ2-3; d_gene: TRBD2; v_gene: TRBV7-9; abundance: -; CDR3aa: CASSGLADDTDTQYF; CDR3nt: TGTGCCAGCAGCGGACTAGCAGACGACACAGATACGCAGTATTTT
j_gene: TRBJ2-7; d_gene: -; v_gene: TRBV11-2; abundance: few; CDR3aa: CASSLGEQGPPYF; CDR3nt: TGTGCCAGCAGCTTAGGCGAACAGGGTCCCCCGTACTTC
j_gene: TRBJ1-2; d_gene: -; v_gene: TRBV5-1; abundance: -; CDR3aa: CASTRTEGYGYTF; CDR3nt: TGCGCCAGCACCCGTACGGAGGGCTATGGCTACACCTTC
j_gene: TRBJ2-1; d_gene: TRBD1; v_gene: TRBV4-2; abundance: -; CDR3aa: CASSQAPGTGAYNEQFF; CDR3nt: TGTGCCAGCAGCCAAGCTCCCGGGACAGGGGCCTACAATGAGCAGTTCTTC
j_gene: TRBJ2-7; d_gene: -; v_gene: TRBV27; abundance: -; CDR3aa: CASSFTANTEQYF; CDR3nt: TGTGCCAGCAGTTTTACCGCGAATACCGAGCAGTACTTC
j_gene: TRBJ2-5; d_gene: -; v_gene: TRBV10-3; abundance: few; CDR3aa: CAISETQLKETQYF; CDR3nt: TGTGCCATCAGTGAAACACAATTAAAGGAGACCCAGTACTTC